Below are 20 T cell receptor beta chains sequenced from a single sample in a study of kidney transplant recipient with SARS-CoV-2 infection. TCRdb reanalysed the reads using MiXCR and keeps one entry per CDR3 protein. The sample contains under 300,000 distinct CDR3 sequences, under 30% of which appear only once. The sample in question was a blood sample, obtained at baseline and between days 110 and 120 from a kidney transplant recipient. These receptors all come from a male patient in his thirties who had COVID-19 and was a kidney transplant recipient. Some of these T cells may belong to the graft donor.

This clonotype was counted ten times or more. The CDR3 coding sequence is TGTGCCACCAGCAGAGATTTATACGTCCACGAGCAGTACTTC. Translating it yields CATSRDLYVHEQYF. This chain joins TRBV15 and TRBJ2-7; D unresolved. V dropped 0 bases and J dropped 5 bases, with 11 bases sitting between them. CDR1 and CDR2 from the germline V gene are LNHNV and YYDKDF (reference sequence). The CDR3 sequence is 14 residues long.

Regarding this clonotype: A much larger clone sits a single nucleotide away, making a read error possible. The CDR3 loop reads CTSSMVPISFSETQYF. The CDR3 region has the DNA TGTACCAGCAGCATGGTTCCCATTTCTTTCTCTGAGACCCAGTACTTC. This chain connects TRBV3-1 to TRBJ2-4, with D uncertain. The tail of the sequence fits TRBJ2-5 better, so the J call may be wrong. From germline, CDR1 is LGHDT and CDR2 YNNKEL (reference sequence). There are 16 residues in the CDR3.

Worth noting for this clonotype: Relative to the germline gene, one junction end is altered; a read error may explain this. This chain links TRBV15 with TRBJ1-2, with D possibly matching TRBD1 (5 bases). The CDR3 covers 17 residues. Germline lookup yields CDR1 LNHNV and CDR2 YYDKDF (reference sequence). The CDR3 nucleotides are TGCGCCACCAGCGATGACAGAAGGTGTGGAAAGACCCATGGCTACACCTTC. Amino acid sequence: CATSDDRRCGKTHGYTF.

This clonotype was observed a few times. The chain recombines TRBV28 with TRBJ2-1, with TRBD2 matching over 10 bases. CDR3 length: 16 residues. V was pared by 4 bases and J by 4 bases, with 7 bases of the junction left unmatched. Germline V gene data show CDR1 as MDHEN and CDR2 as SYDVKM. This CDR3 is CASSSPTSGTYNEQFF. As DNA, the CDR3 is TGTGCCAGCAGTTCCCCCACTAGCGGGACATACAATGAGCAGTTCTTC.

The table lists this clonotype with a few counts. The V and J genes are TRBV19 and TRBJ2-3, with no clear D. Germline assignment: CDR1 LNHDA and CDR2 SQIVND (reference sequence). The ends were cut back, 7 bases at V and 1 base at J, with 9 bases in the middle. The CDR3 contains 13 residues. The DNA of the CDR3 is TGTGCCAGTACGCTTGGGGGCACAGATACGCAGTATTTT. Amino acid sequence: CASTLGGTDTQYF. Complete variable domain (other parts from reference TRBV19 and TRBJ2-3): DGGITQSPKYLFRKEGQNVTLSCEQNLNHDAMYWYRQDPGQGLRLIYYSQIVNDFQKGDIAEGYSVSREKKESFPLTVTSAQKNPTAFYLCASTLGGTDTQYFGPGTRLTVL.

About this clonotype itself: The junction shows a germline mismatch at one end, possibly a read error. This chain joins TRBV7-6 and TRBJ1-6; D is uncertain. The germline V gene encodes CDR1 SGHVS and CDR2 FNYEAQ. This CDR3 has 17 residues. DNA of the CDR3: TGTGCCAGCAGGTTAGCAGCCCCGGGAGCCGGCAATTCACCCCTCCACTTT. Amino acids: CASRLAAPGAGNSPLHF.

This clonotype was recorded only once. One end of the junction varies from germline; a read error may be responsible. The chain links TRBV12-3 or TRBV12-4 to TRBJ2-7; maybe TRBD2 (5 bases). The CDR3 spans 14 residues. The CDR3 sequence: CARSLGSLSYEQYF. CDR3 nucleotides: TGTGCCCGCAGTTTAGGGAGCCTCTCCTACGAGCAGTACTTC.

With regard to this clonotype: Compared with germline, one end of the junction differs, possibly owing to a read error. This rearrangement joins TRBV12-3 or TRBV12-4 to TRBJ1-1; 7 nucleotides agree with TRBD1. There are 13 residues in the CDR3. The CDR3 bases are TGTGCCAGCAATACAGGGGTGAGCACTGAAGCTTCCTTT. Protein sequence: CASNTGVSTEASF.

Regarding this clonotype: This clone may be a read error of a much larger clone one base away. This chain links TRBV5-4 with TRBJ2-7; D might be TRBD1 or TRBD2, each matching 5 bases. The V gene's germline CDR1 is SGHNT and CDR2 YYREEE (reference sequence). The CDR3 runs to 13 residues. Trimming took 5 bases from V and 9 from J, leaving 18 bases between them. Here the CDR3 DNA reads TGTGCCAGCAGTTCTCGGGACCCCGACGGGCAGTACTTC. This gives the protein CASSSRDPDGQYF. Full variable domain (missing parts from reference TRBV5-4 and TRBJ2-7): ETGVTQSPTHLIKTRGQQVTLRCSSQSGHNTVSWYQQALGQGPQFIFQYYREEENGRGNFPPRFSGLQFPNYSSELNVNALELDDSALYLCASSSRDPDGQYFGPGTRLTVT.

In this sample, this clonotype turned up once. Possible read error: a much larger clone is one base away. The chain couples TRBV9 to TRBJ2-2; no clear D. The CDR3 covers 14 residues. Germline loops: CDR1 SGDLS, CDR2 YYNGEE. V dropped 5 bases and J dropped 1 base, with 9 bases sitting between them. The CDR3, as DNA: TGTGCCAGCAGGAACAGTGTGAACACCGGGGAGCTGTTTTTT. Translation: CASRNSVNTGELFF.

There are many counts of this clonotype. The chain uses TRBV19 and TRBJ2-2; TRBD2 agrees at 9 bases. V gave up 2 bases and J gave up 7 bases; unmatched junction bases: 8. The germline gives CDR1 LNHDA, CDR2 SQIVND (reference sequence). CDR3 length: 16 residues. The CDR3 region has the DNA TGTGCCAGTAGTATACTCACTAGCGGGCGAGGCGGGGAGCTGTTTTTT. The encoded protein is CASSILTSGRGGELFF.

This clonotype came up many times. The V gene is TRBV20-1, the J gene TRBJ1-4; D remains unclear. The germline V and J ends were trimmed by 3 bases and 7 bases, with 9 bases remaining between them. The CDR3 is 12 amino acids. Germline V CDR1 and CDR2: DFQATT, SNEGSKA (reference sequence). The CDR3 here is CSASPLSEKLFF. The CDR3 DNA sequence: TGCAGTGCTAGTCCGTTAAGTGAAAAACTGTTTTTT.

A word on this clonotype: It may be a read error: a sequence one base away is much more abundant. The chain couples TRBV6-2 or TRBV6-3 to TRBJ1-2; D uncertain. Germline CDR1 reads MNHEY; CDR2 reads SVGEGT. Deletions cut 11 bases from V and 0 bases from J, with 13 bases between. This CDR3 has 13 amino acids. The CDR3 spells CAGKRAANYGYTF. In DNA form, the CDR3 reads TGTGCCGGCAAAAGGGCAGCTAACTATGGCTACACCTTC.

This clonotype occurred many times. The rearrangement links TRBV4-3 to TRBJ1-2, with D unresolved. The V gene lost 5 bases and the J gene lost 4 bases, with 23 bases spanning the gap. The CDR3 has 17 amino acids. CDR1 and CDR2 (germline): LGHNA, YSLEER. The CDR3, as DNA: TGCGCCAGCAGCTTATTAAAAGGACGTCGAAAGACCTATGGCTACACCTTC. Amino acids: CASSLLKGRRKTYGYTF.

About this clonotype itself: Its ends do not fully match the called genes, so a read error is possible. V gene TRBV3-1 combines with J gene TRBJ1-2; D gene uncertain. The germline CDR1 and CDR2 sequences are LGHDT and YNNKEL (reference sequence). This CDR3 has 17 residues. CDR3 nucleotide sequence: TGTGCCAGCAGCTCCGTGCTCACCCTTCGAAAGACCTATGGCTATACCTTC. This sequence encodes CASSSVLTLRKTYGYTF. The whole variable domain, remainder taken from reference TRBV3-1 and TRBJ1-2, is DTAVSQTPKYLVTQMGNDKSIKCEQNLGHDTMYWYKQDSKKFLKIMFSYNNKELIINETVPNRFSPKSPDKAHLNLHINSLELGDSAVYFCASSSVLTLRKTYGYTFGSGTRLTVV.

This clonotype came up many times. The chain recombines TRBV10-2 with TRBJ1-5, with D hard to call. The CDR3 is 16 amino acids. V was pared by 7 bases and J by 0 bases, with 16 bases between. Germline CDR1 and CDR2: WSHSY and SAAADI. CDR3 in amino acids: CASNPGRLNSNQPQHF. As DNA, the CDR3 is TGCGCCAGCAACCCTGGACGTTTGAATAGCAATCAGCCCCAGCATTTT.

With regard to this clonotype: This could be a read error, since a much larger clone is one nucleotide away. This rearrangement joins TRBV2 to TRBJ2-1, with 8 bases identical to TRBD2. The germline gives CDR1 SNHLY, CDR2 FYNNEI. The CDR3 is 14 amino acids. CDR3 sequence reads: CASKPGGAIGEQLF. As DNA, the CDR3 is TGTGCCAGCAAGCCCGGGGGGGCCATTGGTGAGCAGCTCTTC.

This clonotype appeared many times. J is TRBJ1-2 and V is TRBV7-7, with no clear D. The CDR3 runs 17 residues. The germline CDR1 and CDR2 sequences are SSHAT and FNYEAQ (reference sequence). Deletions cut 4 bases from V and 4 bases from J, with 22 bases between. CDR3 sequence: CASSSLDKCRKTYGYTF. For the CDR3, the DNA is TGTGCCAGCAGCTCCCTTGATAAGTGCCGAAAGACCTATGGCTACACCTTC.

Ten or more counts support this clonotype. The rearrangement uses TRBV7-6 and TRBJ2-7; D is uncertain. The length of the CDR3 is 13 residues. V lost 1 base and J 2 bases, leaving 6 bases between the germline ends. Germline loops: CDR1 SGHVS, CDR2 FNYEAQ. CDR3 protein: CASSLGFTYEQYF. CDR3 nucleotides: TGTGCCAGCAGCTTAGGGTTCACCTACGAGCAGTACTTC. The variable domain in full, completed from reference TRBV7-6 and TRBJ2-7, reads GAGVSQSPRYKVTKRGQDVALRCDPISGHVSLYWYRQALGQGPEFLTYFNYEAQQDKSGLPNDRFSAERPEGSISTLTIQRTEQRDSAMYRCASSLGFTYEQYFGPGTRLTVT.

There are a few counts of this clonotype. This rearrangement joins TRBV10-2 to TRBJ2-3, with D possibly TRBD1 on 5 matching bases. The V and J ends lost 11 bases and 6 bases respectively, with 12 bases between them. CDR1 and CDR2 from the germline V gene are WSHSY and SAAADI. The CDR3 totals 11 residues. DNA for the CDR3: TGCGCCGGCTCCCCAGGGGATACGCAGTATTTT. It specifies CAGSPGDTQYF.